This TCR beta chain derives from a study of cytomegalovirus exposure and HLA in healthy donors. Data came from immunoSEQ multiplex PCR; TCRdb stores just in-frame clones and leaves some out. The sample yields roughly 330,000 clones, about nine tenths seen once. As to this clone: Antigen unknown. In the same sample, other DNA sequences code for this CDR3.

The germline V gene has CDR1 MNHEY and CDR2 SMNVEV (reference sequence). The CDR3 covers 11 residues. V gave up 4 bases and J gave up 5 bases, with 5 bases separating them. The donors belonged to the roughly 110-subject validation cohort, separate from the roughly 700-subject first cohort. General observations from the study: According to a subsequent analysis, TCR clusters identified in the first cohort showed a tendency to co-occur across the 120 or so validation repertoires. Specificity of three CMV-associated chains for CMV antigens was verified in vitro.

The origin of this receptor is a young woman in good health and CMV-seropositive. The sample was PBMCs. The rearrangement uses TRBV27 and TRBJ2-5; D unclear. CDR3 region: CASSSQETQYF. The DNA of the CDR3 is TGTGCCAGCAGTTCCCAGGAGACCCAGTACTTC.